Shown below are 2 T cell receptor beta chains from a single sample sequenced in a study of T cell changes during pregnancy in multiple sclerosis (dated by TCRdb to between 2018 and 2020). Library preparation used the immunoSEQ multiplex PCR assay. Imported from immuneACCESS, the table was reduced by TCRdb to in-frame sequences with V and J called. These copies leave out some clones; in studies compared against another copy, an unresolved V gene accounts for under half, and the cause of the remainder is not known. Within this sample are tens of thousands of clones, with around 90% of them counted one time only. Jointly, the top ten make up around 0.25% of the sample. The input for sequencing was CD4+ T cells from peripheral blood mononuclear cells, taken in the second trimester of pregnancy. The receptor set was obtained from a female donor with multiple sclerosis, enrolled in a pregnancy study.

This sequence joins TRBV9 and TRBJ2-2; tentative D call: TRBD1 (5 bases). Germline CDR1 SGDLS, CDR2 YYNGEE. The CDR3 contains 15 residues. With 0 bases removed from V and 4 bases from J, the gap between germline ends came to 10 bases. The CDR3 is CASSVVGLPTGELFF. The DNA for the CDR3 is TGTGCCAGCAGCGTAGTGGGGCTGCCCACCGGGGAGCTGTTTTTT.

The chain joins TRBV10-3 to TRBJ2-3; D ambiguous. This CDR3 has 14 residues. CDR1 and CDR2 from the germline V gene are ENHRY and SYGVKD. Trimming took off 2 bases at V and 1 base at J, with 7 bases between the two ends. The DNA of the CDR3 is TGTGCCATCAGTGAGCGTCAGGGCACAGATACGCAGTATTTT. It is translated as CAISERQGTDTQYF.